The present entry profiles one T cell receptor (beta chain) with its context. The clone's antigen remains unknown. No much larger clone exists at a distance of one base, and base qualities are not known. In this study, focal radiation therapy paired with CTLA-4 blockade (ipilimumab) was tested in patients who had chemo-refractory metastatic non-small-cell lung cancer. The CDR3 runs 15 residues from the cysteine to the phenylalanine. CDR3 DNA only is kept here, 45 bases in frame from base 1. Taken from the germline V gene, the CDR1 and CDR2 loops are KGHSH and LQKENI. Trimming accounts for 2 bases at V and 8 bases at J, while the number of junction bases matched to no gene is 6. The source of the sample is a study of radiotherapy plus CTLA-4 blockade in lung cancer (dated by TCRdb to 2016 to 2019). With respect to the entire study: Among the enrolled patients, around 17% had an objective response, and 31% reached disease control.

Study-wide findings and limitations: After treatment with radiotherapy and ipilimumab, TCR clones that came from tumors expanded in the peripheral blood. Increased serum interferon-beta after radiation, together with early dynamic changes in blood T cell clones, were reported to be the strongest predictors of response.

Library preparation was by the immunoSEQ multiplex PCR assay. Drawn from immuneACCESS, this table holds only the in-frame rearrangements with V and J called that TCRdb kept. Clones are partly lost; checked studies trace under half to an unresolved V gene and leave the rest unexplained. Counted in this sample were about 32,000 clones; around 85% of them appeared once. The ten top clones hold about 5.3% of the sample. The clonotype comes from a human donor with non-small cell lung cancer who had stable disease on radiotherapy plus ipilimumab. The V and J segments used are TRBV18 and TRBJ1-2, and TRBD1 matches 12 of the central bases. This specimen consisted of peripheral blood, obtained from a patient treated with radiotherapy plus ipilimumab. The CDR3 loop reads CASSPTGQGAEGYTF. The DNA sequence is TGTGCCAGCTCACCAACGGGACAGGGGGCTGAAGGCTACACCTTC.